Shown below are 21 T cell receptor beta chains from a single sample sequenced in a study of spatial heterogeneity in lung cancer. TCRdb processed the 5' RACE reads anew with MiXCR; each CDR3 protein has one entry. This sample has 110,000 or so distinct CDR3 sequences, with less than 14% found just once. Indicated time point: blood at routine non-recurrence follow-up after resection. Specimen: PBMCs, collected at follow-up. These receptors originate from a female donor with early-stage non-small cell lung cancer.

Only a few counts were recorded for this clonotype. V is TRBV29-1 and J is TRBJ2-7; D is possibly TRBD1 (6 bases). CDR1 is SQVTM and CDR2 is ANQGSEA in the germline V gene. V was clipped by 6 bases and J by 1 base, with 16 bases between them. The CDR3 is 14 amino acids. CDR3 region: CSVSRTALSYEQYF. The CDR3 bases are TGCAGCGTCTCTCGGACAGCCTTATCCTACGAGCAGTACTTC.

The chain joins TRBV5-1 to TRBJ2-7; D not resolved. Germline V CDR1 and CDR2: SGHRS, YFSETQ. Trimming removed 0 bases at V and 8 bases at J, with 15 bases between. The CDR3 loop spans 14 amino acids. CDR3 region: CASSLGKSWGQQYV. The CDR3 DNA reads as TGCGCCAGCAGCTTGGGGAAGAGCTGGGGTCAGCAGTACGTC.

DNA for the CDR3: TGCAGCGTTGAACCGAACACAGATACGCAGTATTTT. Its translation is CSVEPNTDTQYF. The chain has TRBV29-1 and TRBJ2-3, with D uncertain. This CDR3 is built from 12 residues. V lost 2 bases and J 2 bases, leaving 5 bases between the germline ends. Germline CDR1 SQVTM, CDR2 ANQGSEA.

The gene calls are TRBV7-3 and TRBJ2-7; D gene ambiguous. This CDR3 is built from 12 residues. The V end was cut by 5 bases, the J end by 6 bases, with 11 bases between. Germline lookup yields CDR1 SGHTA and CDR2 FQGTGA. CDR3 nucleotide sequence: TGTGCCAGCAGCGCATCCGGCGGCGAGCAGTACTTC. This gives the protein CASSASGGEQYF.

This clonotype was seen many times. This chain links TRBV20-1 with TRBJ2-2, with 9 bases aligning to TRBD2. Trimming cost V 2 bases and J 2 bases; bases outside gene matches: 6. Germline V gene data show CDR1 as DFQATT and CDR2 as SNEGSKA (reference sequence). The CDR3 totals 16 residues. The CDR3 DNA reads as TGCAGTGCTAGACGAGTAGCGGGAGTCAACACCGGGGAGCTGTTTTTT. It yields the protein CSARRVAGVNTGELFF.

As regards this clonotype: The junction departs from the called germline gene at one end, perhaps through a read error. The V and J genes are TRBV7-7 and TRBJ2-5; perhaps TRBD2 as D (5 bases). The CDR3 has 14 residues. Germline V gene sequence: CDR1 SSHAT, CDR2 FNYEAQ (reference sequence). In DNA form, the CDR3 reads TGTGCTAGCAGCTTAGGTGTGGGGAGAGAGACCCAGTACTTC. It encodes CASSLGVGRETQYF.

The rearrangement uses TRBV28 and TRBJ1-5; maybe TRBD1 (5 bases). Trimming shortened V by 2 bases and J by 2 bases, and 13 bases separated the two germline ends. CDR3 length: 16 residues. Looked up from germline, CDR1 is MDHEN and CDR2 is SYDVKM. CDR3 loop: CASSLGDGGGNQPQHF. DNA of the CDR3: TGTGCCAGCAGTTTAGGGGATGGGGGTGGCAATCAGCCCCAGCATTTT.

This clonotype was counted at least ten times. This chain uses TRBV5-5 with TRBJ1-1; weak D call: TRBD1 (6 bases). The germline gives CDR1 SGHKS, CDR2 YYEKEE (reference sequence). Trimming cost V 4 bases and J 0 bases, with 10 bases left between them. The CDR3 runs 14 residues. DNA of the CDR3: TGTGCCAGCAGCCTGGGACACATGAACACTGAAGCTTTCTTT. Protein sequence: CASSLGHMNTEAFF.

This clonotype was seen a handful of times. The CDR3 DNA is TGTGCCAGCAACATGGTCTCCTACAATGAGCAGTTCTTC. It specifies CASNMVSYNEQFF. The chain couples TRBV2 to TRBJ2-1; D not resolved. Germline lookup yields CDR1 SNHLY and CDR2 FYNNEI. V lost 7 bases, J lost 0 bases, and 7 bases lay in between. The CDR3 covers 13 residues.

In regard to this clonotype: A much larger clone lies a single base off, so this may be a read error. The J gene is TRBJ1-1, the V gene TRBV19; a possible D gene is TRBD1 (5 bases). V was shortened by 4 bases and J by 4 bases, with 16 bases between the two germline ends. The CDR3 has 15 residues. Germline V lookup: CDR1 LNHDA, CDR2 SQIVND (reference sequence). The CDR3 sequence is CASSRSGRVGTEAFF. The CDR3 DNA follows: TGTGCCAGTAGTAGGTCCGGCAGGGTGGGCACTGAAGCTTTCTTT.

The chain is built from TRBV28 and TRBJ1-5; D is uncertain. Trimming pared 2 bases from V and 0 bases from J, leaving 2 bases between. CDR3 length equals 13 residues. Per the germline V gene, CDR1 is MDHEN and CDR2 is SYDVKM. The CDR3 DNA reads TGTGCCAGCAGTTTACTTAGCAATCAGCCCCAGCATTTT. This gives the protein CASSLLSNQPQHF.

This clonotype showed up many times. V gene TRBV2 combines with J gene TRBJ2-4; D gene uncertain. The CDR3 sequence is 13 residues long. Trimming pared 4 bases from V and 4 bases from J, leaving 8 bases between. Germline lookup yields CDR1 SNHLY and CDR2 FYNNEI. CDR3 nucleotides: TGTGCCAGCAGTGTTTCGGAGAAAAACATTCAGTACTTC. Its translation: CASSVSEKNIQYF.

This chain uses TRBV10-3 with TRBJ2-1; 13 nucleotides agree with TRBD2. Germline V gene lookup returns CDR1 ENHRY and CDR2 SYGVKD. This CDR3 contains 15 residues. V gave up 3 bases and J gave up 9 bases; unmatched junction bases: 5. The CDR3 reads CAISDSGLAGVEQFF. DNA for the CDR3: TGTGCCATCAGTGATTCCGGACTAGCGGGAGTTGAGCAGTTCTTC.

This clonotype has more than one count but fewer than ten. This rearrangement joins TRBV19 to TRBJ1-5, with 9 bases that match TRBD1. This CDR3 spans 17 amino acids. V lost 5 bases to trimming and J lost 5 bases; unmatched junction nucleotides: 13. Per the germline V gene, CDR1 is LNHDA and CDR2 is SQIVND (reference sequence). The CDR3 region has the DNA TGTGCCAGTAGTGAACCGGGACAGGGAAAGCTTTATCAGCCCCAGCATTTT. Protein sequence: CASSEPGQGKLYQPQHF.

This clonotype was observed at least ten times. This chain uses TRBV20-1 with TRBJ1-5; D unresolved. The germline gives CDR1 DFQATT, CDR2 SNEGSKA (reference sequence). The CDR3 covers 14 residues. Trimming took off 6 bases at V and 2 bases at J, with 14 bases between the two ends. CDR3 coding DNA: TGCAGTGCCACTCCAGATCGGGGCAATCAGCCCCAGCATTTT. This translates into CSATPDRGNQPQHF.

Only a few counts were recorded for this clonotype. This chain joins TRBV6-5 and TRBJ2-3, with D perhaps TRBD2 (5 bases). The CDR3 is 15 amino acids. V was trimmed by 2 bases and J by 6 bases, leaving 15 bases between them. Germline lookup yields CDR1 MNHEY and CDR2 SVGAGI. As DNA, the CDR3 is TGTGCCAGCAGTTACGTCTCGGGGAGAGGGGATACGCAGTATTTT. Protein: CASSYVSGRGDTQYF.

The CDR3 protein is CASSDPGSYQETQYF. The CDR3 DNA reads as TGTGCCAGCAGCGACCCGGGATCCTACCAAGAGACCCAGTACTTC. This chain connects TRBV5-4 to TRBJ2-5; weak D call: TRBD2 (5 bases). The CDR3 is 15 amino acids. CDR1 and CDR2 from the germline V gene are SGHNT and YYREEE (reference sequence). The V end was cut by 4 bases, the J end by 0 bases, with 13 bases between.

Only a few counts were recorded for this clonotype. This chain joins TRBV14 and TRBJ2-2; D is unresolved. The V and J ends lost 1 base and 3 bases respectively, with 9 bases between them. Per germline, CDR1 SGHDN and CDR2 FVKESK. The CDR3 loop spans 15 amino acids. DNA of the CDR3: TGTGCCAGCAGCCAAGTCTTCCAGGACACCGGGGAGCTGTTTTTT. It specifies CASSQVFQDTGELFF.

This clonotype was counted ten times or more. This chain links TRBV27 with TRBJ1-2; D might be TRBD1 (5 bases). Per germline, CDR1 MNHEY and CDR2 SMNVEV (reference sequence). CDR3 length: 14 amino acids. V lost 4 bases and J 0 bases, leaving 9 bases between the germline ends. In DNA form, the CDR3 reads TGTGCCAGCAGTTCAGACAGAACTAACTATGGCTACACCTTC. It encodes CASSSDRTNYGYTF.

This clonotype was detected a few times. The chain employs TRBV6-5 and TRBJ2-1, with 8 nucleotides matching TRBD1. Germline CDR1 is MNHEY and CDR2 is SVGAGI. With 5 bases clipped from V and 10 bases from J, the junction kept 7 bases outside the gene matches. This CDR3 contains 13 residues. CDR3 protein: CASSTHRDREQFF. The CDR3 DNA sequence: TGTGCCAGCAGTACCCACCGGGACAGGGAGCAGTTCTTC.

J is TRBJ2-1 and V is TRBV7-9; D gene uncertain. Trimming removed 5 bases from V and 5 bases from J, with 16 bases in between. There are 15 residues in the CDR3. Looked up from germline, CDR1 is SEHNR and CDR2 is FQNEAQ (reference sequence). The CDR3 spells CASSPTYWEDNEQFF. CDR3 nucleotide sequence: TGTGCCAGCAGCCCGACTTACTGGGAAGACAATGAGCAGTTCTTC.